The 6 T cell receptor beta chains listed next were all sequenced from one sample in a study of cytomegalovirus exposure and HLA in healthy donors. The PCR contained 60 Vbeta and 13 Jbeta primers. TCRdb's table, derived via immunoSEQ multiplex PCR, lists solely in-frame clones and lacks some. The table has some 200,000 clones, around three quarters seen once. The specimen sequenced was PBMCs. The receptors derive from a young woman in good health and CMV-seronegative.

This chain connects TRBV5-1 to TRBJ2-1; D perhaps matches TRBD1 (6 bases). Between the trimmed V and J ends, which lost 5 bases and 4 bases, there was a span of 13 bases. There are 14 residues in the CDR3. Germline V gene lookup returns CDR1 SGHRS and CDR2 YFSETQ. The CDR3 loop reads CASRPDSSYNEQFF. CDR3 DNA: TGCGCCAGCAGGCCGGACAGTTCGTACAATGAGCAGTTCTTC.

A few counts support this clone. The chain is built from TRBV19 and TRBJ2-7; TRBD2 matches 14 bases. The CDR3 contains 17 residues. The V gene's germline CDR1 is LNHDA and CDR2 SQIVND (reference sequence). V was pared by 4 bases and J by 6 bases, with 11 bases of the junction left unmatched. The CDR3 region is CASSRAGTSGSRGEQYF. DNA for the CDR3: TGTGCCAGTAGTAGGGCGGGGACTAGCGGGAGCCGGGGCGAGCAGTACTTC.

The V call is TRBV5-1, the J call TRBJ2-3; 12 positions agree with TRBD2. With 4 bases clipped from V and 3 bases from J, the junction kept 6 bases outside the gene matches. The germline gives CDR1 SGHRS, CDR2 YFSETQ. The length of the CDR3 is 16 residues. CDR3 bases: TGCGCCAGCAGCGTGACTAGCGGGGGTGCAACAGATACGCAGTATTTT. This sequence encodes CASSVTSGGATDTQYF.

The rearrangement joins TRBV18 to TRBJ2-3, with 13 bases fitting TRBD2. Germline lookup yields CDR1 KGHSH and CDR2 LQKENI. The V and J ends lost 4 bases and 7 bases, in that order; junction bases with no gene match: 11. The CDR3 spans 17 residues. This CDR3 is CASSLAPGLAGEYTQYF. The CDR3 bases are TGTGCCAGCTCACTTGCCCCTGGACTAGCGGGGGAATATACGCAGTATTTT.

This clone has just a few counts. The J gene is TRBJ2-4, the V gene TRBV29-1; TRBD1 agrees at 10 bases. V dropped 6 bases and J dropped 8; count of bases not matched to a gene: 7. The CDR3 spans 13 residues. Looked up from germline, CDR1 is SQVTM and CDR2 is ANQGSEA. In DNA, the CDR3 is TGCAGCGTAACCGGGACAGGGGAAGACATTCAGTACTTC. Its translation is CSVTGTGEDIQYF.

The V and J genes are TRBV5-1 and TRBJ2-2, with TRBD2 as a possible D gene (5 bases). Trimming cost V 5 bases and J 0 bases, with 11 bases left between them. CDR1 is SGHRS and CDR2 is YFSETQ in the germline V gene. This CDR3 spans 15 amino acids. The CDR3 protein is CASSPGSSNTGELFF. The CDR3 coding sequence is TGCGCCAGCAGTCCGGGGTCGTCGAACACCGGGGAGCTGTTTTTT.